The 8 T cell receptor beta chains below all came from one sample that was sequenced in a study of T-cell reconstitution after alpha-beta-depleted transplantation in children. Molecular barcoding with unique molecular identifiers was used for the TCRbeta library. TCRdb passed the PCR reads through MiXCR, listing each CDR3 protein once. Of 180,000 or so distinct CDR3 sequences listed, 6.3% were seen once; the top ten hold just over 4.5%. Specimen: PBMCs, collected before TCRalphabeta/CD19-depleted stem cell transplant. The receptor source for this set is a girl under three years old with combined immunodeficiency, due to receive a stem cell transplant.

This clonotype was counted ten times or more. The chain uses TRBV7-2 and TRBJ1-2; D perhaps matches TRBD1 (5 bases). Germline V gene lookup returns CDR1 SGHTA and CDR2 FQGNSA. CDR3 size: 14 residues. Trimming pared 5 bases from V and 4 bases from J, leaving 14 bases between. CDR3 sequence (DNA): TGTGCCAGCAGCCAGACAGACGAGGTCTATGGCTACACCTTC. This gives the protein CASSQTDEVYGYTF.

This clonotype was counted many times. The CDR3 loop reads CASSLGLEIEQYF. CDR3 DNA sequence: TGTGCCAGCAGTTTGGGACTAGAGATCGAGCAGTACTTC. The chain carries TRBV28 and TRBJ2-7, with TRBD2 matching 8 bases. The CDR3 contains 13 residues. Trimming at V came to 3 bases and at J to 6 bases, leaving 4 bases not matched to a gene. Germline V gene data show CDR1 as MDHEN and CDR2 as SYDVKM.

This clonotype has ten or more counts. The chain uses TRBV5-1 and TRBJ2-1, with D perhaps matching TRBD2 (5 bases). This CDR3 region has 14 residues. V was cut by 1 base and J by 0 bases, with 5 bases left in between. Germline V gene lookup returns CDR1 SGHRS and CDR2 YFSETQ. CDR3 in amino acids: CASSLRDSYNEQFF. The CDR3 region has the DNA TGCGCCAGCAGCTTGCGGGACTCCTACAATGAGCAGTTCTTC.

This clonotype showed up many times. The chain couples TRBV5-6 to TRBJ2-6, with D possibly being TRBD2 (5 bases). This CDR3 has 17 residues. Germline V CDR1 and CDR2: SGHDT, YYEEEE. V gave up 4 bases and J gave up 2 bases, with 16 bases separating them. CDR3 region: CASSPLERGAGANVLTF. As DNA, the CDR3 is TGTGCCAGCAGCCCACTAGAGAGAGGAGCTGGGGCCAACGTCCTGACTTTC.

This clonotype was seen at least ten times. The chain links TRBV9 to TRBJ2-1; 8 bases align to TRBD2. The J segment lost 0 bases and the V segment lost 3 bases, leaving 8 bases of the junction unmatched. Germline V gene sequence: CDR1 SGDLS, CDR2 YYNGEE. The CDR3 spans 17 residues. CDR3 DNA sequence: TGTGCCAGCAGCGCCAGGACTAGCTCGGCCTCCTACAATGAGCAGTTCTTC. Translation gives CASSARTSSASYNEQFF.

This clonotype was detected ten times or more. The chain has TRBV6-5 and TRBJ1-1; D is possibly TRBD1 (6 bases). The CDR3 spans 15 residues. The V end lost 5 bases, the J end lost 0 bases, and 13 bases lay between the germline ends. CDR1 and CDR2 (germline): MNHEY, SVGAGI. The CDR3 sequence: CASSPDRYVNTEAFF. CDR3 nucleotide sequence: TGTGCCAGCAGTCCCGACAGGTATGTGAACACTGAAGCTTTCTTT.

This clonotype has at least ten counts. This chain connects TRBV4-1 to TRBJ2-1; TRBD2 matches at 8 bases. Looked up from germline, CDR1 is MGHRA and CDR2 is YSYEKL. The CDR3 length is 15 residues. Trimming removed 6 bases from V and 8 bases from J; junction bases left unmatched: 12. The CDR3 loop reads CASRRLATLRDEQFF. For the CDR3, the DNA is TGCGCCAGCAGAAGACTAGCGACTCTTCGGGATGAGCAGTTCTTC.

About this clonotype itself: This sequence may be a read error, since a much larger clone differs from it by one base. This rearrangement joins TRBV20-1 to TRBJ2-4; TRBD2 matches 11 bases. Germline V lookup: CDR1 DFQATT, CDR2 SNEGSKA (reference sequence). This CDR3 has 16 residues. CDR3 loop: CRAQTTSGGAKNIQYF. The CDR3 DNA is TGCAGAGCCCAGACCACTAGCGGGGGAGCCAAAAACATTCAGTACTTC.